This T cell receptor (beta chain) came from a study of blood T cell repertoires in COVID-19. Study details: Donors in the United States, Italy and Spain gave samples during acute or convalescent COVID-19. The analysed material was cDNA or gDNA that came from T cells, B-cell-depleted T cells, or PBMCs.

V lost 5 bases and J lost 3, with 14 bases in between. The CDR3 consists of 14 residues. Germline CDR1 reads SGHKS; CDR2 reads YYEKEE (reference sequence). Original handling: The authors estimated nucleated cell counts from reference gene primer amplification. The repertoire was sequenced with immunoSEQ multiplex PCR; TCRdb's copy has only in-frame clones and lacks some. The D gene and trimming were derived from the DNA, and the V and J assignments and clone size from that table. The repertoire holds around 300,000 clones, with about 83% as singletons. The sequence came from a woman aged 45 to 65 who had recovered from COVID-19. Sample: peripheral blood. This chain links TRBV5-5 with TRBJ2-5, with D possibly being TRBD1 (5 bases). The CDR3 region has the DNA TGTGCCAGCAGGTACTCACAGGCGGAAGAGACCCAGTACTTC. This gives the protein CASRYSQAEETQYF.